These T cell receptor beta chains were read from a single sample in a study of blood T cell repertoires in COVID-19. Profiled with immunoSEQ multiplex PCR; TCRdb holds only in-frame clones, not every one. Of about 310,000 clones in the sample, roughly 89% were seen once. Sequences were obtained from PBMCs or T cells enriched from blood (not recorded which). These receptors were obtained from a woman aged 18 to 35 with acute COVID-19. Both conserved end residues are part of each CDR3. A D gene is named only where the DNA matches it firmly. A clone size is listed for some rows: how often the clone was seen (once, few, many), or a class if it is expanded.

TRBV30	.	.	TRBJ1-2	TGTGCCTGGAGTGTACTCGCCTTCAACTATGGCTACACCTTC	CAWSVLAFNYGYTF
TRBV10-3	.	.	TRBJ2-5	TGTGCCATCAGCGGAGGGGTGGAGGAGACCCAGTACTTC	CAISGGVEETQYF
TRBV4-2	.	.	TRBJ1-1	TGTGCCAGCAGCCAAGAAGGACAGATGAACACTGAAGCTTTCTTT	CASSQEGQMNTEAFF
TRBV6-5	.	.	TRBJ2-1	TGTGCCAGCAGTCCCACAGACTACAATGAGCAGTTCTTC	CASSPTDYNEQFF
TRBV7-2	.	TRBD2	TRBJ2-7	TGTGCCAGCAGCTTAGAGACTAGCGCCGCGGGCGAGCAGTACTTC	CASSLETSAAGEQYF
TRBV5-1	.	TRBD2	TRBJ2-1	TGCGCCAGCAGCTTGGCATCGCTAGCGGTCCTACCCACAAGGTACAATGAGCAGTTCTTC	CASSLASLAVLPTRYNEQFF
TRBV28	once	.	TRBJ1-5	TGTGCCAGCAGCAGAAACAGGGCCCCGGAGCAGCCCCAGCATTTT	CASSRNRAPEQPQHF
TRBV5-1	.	.	TRBJ2-2	TGCGCCAGCAGCTTCGGGGCCGGGGAGCTGTTTTTT	CASSFGAGELFF
TRBV29-1	.	TRBD1	TRBJ1-1	TGCAGCGTTGTTGGGACAGCTCTGGGGGACACTGAAGCTTTCTTT	CSVVGTALGDTEAFF
TRBV27	.	.	TRBJ1-3	TGTGCCAGCAGTTCCCCCCAGGGAAACACCATATATTTT	CASSSPQGNTIYF
TRBV2	.	.	TRBJ1-4	TGTGCCAGCAGTGTGTTGGCAGCGCGGAATGAAAAACTGTTTTTT	CASSVLAARNEKLFF
TRBV5-4	.	.	TRBJ1-4	TGTGCCAGCAGCTTGGATCAGGGCGGTAGTGAAAAACTGTTTTTT	CASSLDQGGSEKLFF
TRBV28	.	.	TRBJ1-3	TGTGCCAGCAGCTGGGGCTCCTCTGGAAACACCATATATTTT	CASSWGSSGNTIYF
TRBV5-1	.	.	TRBJ2-7	TGCGCCAGCAGCTTGGCAAGGGGCTCAGAGGCCTACGAGCAGTACTTC	CASSLARGSEAYEQYF
TRBV27	.	.	TRBJ2-7	TGTGCCAGCAGTTTAACAGATACCTACGAGCAGTACTTC	CASSLTDTYEQYF
TRBV28	.	TRBD1	TRBJ1-3	TGTGCCAGCAGTCCCACCCGACTGACAGGGGGAAACACCATATATTTT	CASSPTRLTGGNTIYF
TRBV18	.	TRBD2	TRBJ2-7	TGTGCCAGCTCTCCAGCGGGAGCCTACGAGCAGTACTTC	CASSPAGAYEQYF
TRBV6-5	.	.	TRBJ1-1	TGTGCCAGCCCCGGACACCTGAACACTGAAGCTTTCTTT	CASPGHLNTEAFF
TRBV5-6	.	.	TRBJ1-5	TGTGCCAGCAGCTGGGGGGGACCGAGCAATCAGCCCCAGCATTTT	CASSWGGPSNQPQHF